The 12 T cell receptor beta chains below come from one sample, sequenced in a study of CD8 T cells in Susac syndrome. An input of 0.5 to 1 ug of RNA was subjected to reverse transcription using random hexamers. From the immunoSEQ multiplex PCR reads, TCRdb called clonotypes with MiXCR, one entry per CDR3 protein. The table lists around 170,000 distinct CDR3 sequences, around 95% of them singletons. The sample taken for sequencing was CD8+ T cells from PBMCs. These receptors were obtained from a human donor with multiple sclerosis.

This chain joins TRBV7-9 and TRBJ2-1, with TRBD2 as a possible D gene (6 bases). Trimming pared 3 bases from V and 8 bases from J, leaving 14 bases between. This CDR3 spans 14 amino acids. Germline CDR1 is SEHNR and CDR2 is FQNEAQ (reference sequence). CDR3 sequence (DNA): TGTGCCAGCAGCTTCTCTCTAGCGTTAGATGAGCAGTTCTTC. This encodes CASSFSLALDEQFF.

The chain joins TRBV9 to TRBJ2-1, with TRBD1 matching 7 bases. The CDR3 covers 13 residues. CDR1 and CDR2 (germline): SGDLS, YYNGEE. With 2 bases clipped from V and 4 bases from J, the junction kept 0 bases outside the gene matches. Written as DNA, the CDR3 is TGTGCCAGCAGCGTGGGACAGTACAATGAGCAGTTCTTC. As protein: CASSVGQYNEQFF.

The rearrangement links TRBV19 to TRBJ2-7; TRBD2 matches at 14 bases. In germline, CDR1 is LNHDA, CDR2 SQIVND (reference sequence). J lost 1 base, V lost 5 bases, and 7 bases had no gene match. This CDR3 contains 17 residues. The CDR3 region is CASSSRTSGRTSYEQYF. Here the CDR3 DNA reads TGTGCCAGTAGTTCGCGGACTAGCGGGAGGACGTCCTACGAGCAGTACTTC. The whole variable domain, remainder taken from reference TRBV19 and TRBJ2-7, is DGGITQSPKYLFRKEGQNVTLSCEQNLNHDAMYWYRQDPGQGLRLIYYSQIVNDFQKGDIAEGYSVSREKKESFPLTVTSAQKNPTAFYLCASSSRTSGRTSYEQYFGPGTRLTVT.

The rearrangement joins TRBV7-4 to TRBJ2-6; D could derive from TRBD1 or TRBD2 (6 bases each). Germline CDR1 reads SGHVT; CDR2 reads SQSDAQ. The V end was cut by 4 bases, the J end by 2 bases, with 18 bases between. This CDR3 spans 18 amino acids. The CDR3 nucleotides are TGTGCCAGCAGCTCCCAGGGGTCTGGGGGGCCTGGGGCCAACGTCCTGACTTTC. Residues: CASSSQGSGGPGANVLTF.

The V call is TRBV29-1, the J call TRBJ2-2; a possible D gene is TRBD2 (5 bases). Trimming cost V 6 bases and J 4 bases, with 15 bases left between them. CDR1 is SQVTM and CDR2 is ANQGSEA in the germline V gene. The CDR3 length is 14 residues. CDR3 in amino acids: CSVPSGGVTGELFF. CDR3 bases: TGCAGCGTCCCCAGCGGAGGAGTCACCGGGGAGCTGTTTTTT.

V and J are TRBV20-1 and TRBJ2-2, with D possibly matching TRBD2 (5 bases). The germline V and J ends were trimmed by 0 bases and 0 bases, with 8 bases remaining between them. There are 15 residues in the CDR3. Germline lookup yields CDR1 DFQATT and CDR2 SNEGSKA (reference sequence). CDR3: CSARDVLANTGELFF. The CDR3 DNA sequence: TGCAGTGCTAGAGACGTACTAGCGAACACCGGGGAGCTGTTTTTT.

This clonotype has only one observation. V and J are TRBV9 and TRBJ1-6; 7 bases are shared with TRBD1. Germline V lookup: CDR1 SGDLS, CDR2 YYNGEE. Losses at the gene ends were 7 bases for V and 7 bases for J; bases not matched to a gene: 5. The CDR3 totals 13 residues. The CDR3 DNA is TGTGCCAGCTCGACAGGGATGAATTCACCCCTCCACTTT. This encodes CASSTGMNSPLHF.

The chain carries TRBV9 and TRBJ2-1; the match to TRBD2 covers 9 bases. There are 16 residues in the CDR3. Germline values: CDR1 SGDLS, CDR2 YYNGEE. V lost 0 bases to trimming and J lost 7 bases; unmatched junction nucleotides: 8. The CDR3 coding sequence is TGTGCCAGCAGCGTAGCTTACGCGGGAGGGCCGAATGAGCAGTTCTTC. This translates into CASSVAYAGGPNEQFF.

Notes on this clonotype: It is unclear where the CDR3 begins or ends on the DNA, so no DNA is shown, and the CDR3 is as TCRdb lists it. The gene calls are TRBV12-3 or TRBV12-4 and TRBJ2-1; the DNA was not used to check the table's D call, TRBD2. The CDR3 is 15 amino acids long, termini counted. The chain's CDR3 is CASSSSMASVDEQFF.

The chain links TRBV5-6 to TRBJ2-3; 8 nucleotides align to TRBD2. This CDR3 region has 16 residues. The V gene end was trimmed by 5 bases and the J gene end by 0 bases; junction bases not matched to a gene: 8. From germline, CDR1 is SGHDT and CDR2 YYEEEE. CDR3 sequence: CASRRAGEGSTDTQYF. DNA for the CDR3: TGTGCCAGCAGGCGAGCGGGAGAAGGTAGCACAGATACGCAGTATTTT.

V gene TRBV2 combines with J gene TRBJ1-2, with 7 positions matching TRBD1. J was trimmed by 2 bases and V by 6 bases; bases with no gene match: 6. CDR1 is SNHLY, CDR2 FYNNEI, per germline. The CDR3 covers 14 residues. CDR3 DNA sequence: TGTGCCAGCAGGCCCCAGGGACAGAACTATGGCTACACCTTC. It yields the protein CASRPQGQNYGYTF.

This clonotype was counted once. The chain couples TRBV3-1 to TRBJ1-3; D is undetermined. Germline CDR1 reads LGHDT; CDR2 reads YNNKEL (reference sequence). Trimming took 1 base from V and 2 from J, leaving 6 bases between them. The CDR3 totals 14 residues. The CDR3 coding sequence is TGTGCCAGCAGCCAAGGCCTTCCTGGAAACACCATATATTTT. Translated: CASSQGLPGNTIYF.